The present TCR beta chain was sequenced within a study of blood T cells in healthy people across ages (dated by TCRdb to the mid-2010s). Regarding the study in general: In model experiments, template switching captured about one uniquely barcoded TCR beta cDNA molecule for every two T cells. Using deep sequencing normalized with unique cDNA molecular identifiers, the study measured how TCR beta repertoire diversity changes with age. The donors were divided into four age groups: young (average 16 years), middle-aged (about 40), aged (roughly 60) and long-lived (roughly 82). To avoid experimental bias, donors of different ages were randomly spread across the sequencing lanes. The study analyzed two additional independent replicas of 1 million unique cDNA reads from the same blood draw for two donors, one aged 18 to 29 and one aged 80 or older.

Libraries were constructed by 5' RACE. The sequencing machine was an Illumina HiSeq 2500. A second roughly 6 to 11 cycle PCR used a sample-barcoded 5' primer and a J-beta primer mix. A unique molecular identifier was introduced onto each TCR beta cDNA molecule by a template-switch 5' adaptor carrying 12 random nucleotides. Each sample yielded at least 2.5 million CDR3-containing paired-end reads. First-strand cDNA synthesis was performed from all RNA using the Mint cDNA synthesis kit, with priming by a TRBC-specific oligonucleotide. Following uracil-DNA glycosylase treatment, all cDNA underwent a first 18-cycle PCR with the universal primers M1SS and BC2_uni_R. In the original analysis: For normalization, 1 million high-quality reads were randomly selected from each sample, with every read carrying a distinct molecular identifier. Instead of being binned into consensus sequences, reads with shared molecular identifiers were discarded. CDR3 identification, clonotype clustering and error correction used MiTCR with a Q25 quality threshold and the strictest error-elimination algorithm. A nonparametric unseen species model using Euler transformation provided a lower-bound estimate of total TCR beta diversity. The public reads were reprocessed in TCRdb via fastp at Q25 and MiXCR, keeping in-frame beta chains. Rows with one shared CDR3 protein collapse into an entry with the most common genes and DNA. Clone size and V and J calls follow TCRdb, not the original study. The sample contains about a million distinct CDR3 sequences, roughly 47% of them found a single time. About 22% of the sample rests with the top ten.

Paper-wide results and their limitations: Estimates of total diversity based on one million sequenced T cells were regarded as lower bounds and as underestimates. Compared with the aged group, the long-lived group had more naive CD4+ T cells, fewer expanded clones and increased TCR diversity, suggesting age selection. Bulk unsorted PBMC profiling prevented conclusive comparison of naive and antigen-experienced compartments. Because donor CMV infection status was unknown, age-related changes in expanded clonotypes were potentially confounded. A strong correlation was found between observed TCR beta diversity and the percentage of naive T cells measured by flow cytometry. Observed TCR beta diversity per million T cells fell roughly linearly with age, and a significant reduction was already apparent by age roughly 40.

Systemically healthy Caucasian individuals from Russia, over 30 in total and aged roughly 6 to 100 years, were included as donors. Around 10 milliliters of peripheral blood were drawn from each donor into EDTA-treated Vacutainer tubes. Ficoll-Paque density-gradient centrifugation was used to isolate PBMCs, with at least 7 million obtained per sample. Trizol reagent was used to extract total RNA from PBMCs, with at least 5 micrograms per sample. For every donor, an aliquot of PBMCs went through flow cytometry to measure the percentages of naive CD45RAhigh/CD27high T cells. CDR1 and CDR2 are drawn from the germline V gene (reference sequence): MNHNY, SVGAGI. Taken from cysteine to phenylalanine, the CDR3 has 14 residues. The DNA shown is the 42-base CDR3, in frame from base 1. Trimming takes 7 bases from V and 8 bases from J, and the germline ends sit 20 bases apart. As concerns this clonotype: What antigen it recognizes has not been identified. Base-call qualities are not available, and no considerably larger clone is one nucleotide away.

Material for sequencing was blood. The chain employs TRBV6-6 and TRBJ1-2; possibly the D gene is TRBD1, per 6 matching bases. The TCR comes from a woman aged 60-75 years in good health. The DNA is TGTGCCAGCATCAACGAGGGGGGGGCGCGGGGCTACACCTTC. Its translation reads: CASINEGGARGYTF.